The next 16 T cell receptor beta chains were all read from a single sample in a study of molecular identifiers for immune sequencing clone quantification. TCRdb re-derived calls from the PCR reads in MiXCR, one entry per CDR3 protein. The sample has around 460,000 distinct CDR3 sequences, about 26% seen once; the top ten hold around 0.79%. The sample taken for sequencing was naive CD8+ T cells from blood, with Jurkat cell RNA spiked in. Subset in this sample: FACS-sorted CD8+CD4-CCR7+CD45RA+ naive T cells. These receptors originate from a human donor in good health. Some libraries in this study had Jurkat cell RNA spiked in.

Notes on this clonotype: A much more abundant neighbour one base away suggests this may be a read error. The chain carries TRBV6-6 and TRBJ2-3, with 7 bases that match TRBD1. This CDR3 is 16 amino acids long. Per the germline V gene, CDR1 is MNHNY and CDR2 is SVGAGI (reference sequence). As DNA, the CDR3 is TGTGCCAGCAGTTACACTCGACAGGGACCCACAGATGCGCAGTATTTT. Its protein is CASSYTRQGPTDAQYF.

This chain joins TRBV28 and TRBJ1-5; D ambiguous. The DNA end favors TRBJ2-3, so the J call may be wrong. CDR3 length equals 13 residues. The germline V gene has CDR1 MDHEN and CDR2 SYDVKM. As DNA, the CDR3 is TGTGCCAGCACCATTCAGGAGTACCAGCCCCAGTATTTT. Its translation is CASTIQEYQPQYF.

In this sample, this clonotype turned up a few times. This rearrangement joins TRBV12-3 or TRBV12-4 to TRBJ1-2; 8 positions agree with TRBD1. The CDR3 is 14 amino acids. V was pared by 5 bases and J by 4 bases, with 6 bases of the junction left unmatched. The chain's CDR3 is CASSPSGTGYGYTF. In DNA form, the CDR3 reads TGTGCCAGCAGTCCATCCGGGACAGGCTATGGCTACACCTTC.

The chain joins TRBV4-1 to TRBJ1-3; no clear D. The CDR3 length is 15 residues. V lost 4 bases and J 0 bases, leaving 10 bases between the germline ends. CDR1 and CDR2 (germline): MGHRA, YSYEKL. CDR3 DNA sequence: TGCGCCAGCAGCCCAGATATCCCCTCTGGAAACACCATATATTTT. Translation: CASSPDIPSGNTIYF.

Note on this clonotype: This CDR3 fails to terminate in the conserved phenylalanine or tryptophan, so it likely reflects a read error. The rearrangement joins TRBV4-3 to TRBJ1-1, with 10 bases lining up with TRBD1. V lost 5 bases and J lost 1; bases outside the gene matches: 4. This CDR3 is built from 15 residues. The germline V gene has CDR1 LGHNA and CDR2 YSLEER. The CDR3 sequence: CASSRRQGANTEAFS. CDR3 DNA sequence: TGCGCCAGCAGCAGACGACAGGGGGCGAACACTGAAGCTTTCTCT.

This clonotype has ten or more counts. The V gene is TRBV7-2, the J gene TRBJ1-4; the match to TRBD1 covers 10 bases. This CDR3 comprises 16 residues. V trimming: 1 base; J trimming: 6 bases; junction bases outside the gene matches: 5. Germline CDR1 is SGHTA and CDR2 is FQGNSA. DNA for the CDR3: TGTGCCAGCAGCTTAGTGCGGACAGGGGGGGATGAAAAACTGTTTTTT. Protein: CASSLVRTGGDEKLFF.

This clonotype has a single count. The chain has TRBV2 and TRBJ1-4, with 7 nucleotides matching TRBD1. Germline loops: CDR1 SNHLY, CDR2 FYNNEI. The CDR3 covers 14 residues. With V trimmed by 6 bases and J by 4 bases, 5 bases remained unmatched. The CDR3 coding sequence is TGTGCCAGCAGGGAGGGACAGATTAATGAAAAACTGTTTTTT. Encoded protein: CASREGQINEKLFF.

V and J are TRBV9 and TRBJ2-3; maybe TRBD1 (5 bases). Trimming shortened V by 4 bases and J by 1 base, and 13 bases separated the two germline ends. The germline V gene encodes CDR1 SGDLS and CDR2 YYNGEE. The length of the CDR3 is 15 residues. The CDR3 coding sequence is TGTGCCAGCAGCCAAGGACACGGAGGCACAGATACGCAGTATTTT. The encoded protein is CASSQGHGGTDTQYF. Together with reference TRBV9 and TRBJ2-3, the CDR3 gives the full variable domain: DSGVTQTPKHLITATGQRVTLRCSPRSGDLSVYWYQQSLDQGLQFLIQYYNGEERAKGNILERFSAQQFPDLHSELNLSSLELGDSALYFCASSQGHGGTDTQYFGPGTRLTVL.

This clonotype has a count of ten or more. The V gene is TRBV5-1, the J gene TRBJ2-5, with D hard to call. The CDR3 length is 14 residues. CDR1 is SGHRS, CDR2 YFSETQ, per germline. V lost 0 bases, J lost 4 bases, and 10 bases lay in between. The CDR3 DNA follows: TGCGCCAGCAGCTTGGAGCTAGAAGTAGAGACCCAGTACTTC. Translating it yields CASSLELEVETQYF.

This clonotype appeared many times. The V call is TRBV2, the J call TRBJ1-3, with unresolved D. The CDR3 has 16 residues. Germline V lookup: CDR1 SNHLY, CDR2 FYNNEI. Between the trimmed V and J ends, which lost 4 bases and 0 bases, there was a span of 13 bases. In nucleotides, the CDR3 is TGTGCCAGCAGTGTCGACACCCAGAGCTCTGGAAACACCATATATTTT. Protein: CASSVDTQSSGNTIYF.

This clonotype was detected many times. The chain has TRBV28 and TRBJ2-5, with D unresolved. Germline CDR1 and CDR2: MDHEN and SYDVKM. V was clipped by 2 bases and J by 2 bases, with 9 bases between them. The CDR3 spans 14 residues. CDR3 region: CASSLLGAQETQYF. CDR3 nucleotides: TGTGCCAGCAGTTTACTAGGTGCGCAAGAGACCCAGTACTTC.

This clonotype was counted many times. This chain links TRBV4-3 with TRBJ1-1; a possible D gene is TRBD1 (5 bases). Trimming took 2 bases from V and 5 from J, leaving 9 bases between them. CDR1 LGHNA and CDR2 YSLEER come from the germline V gene. The CDR3 length is 13 residues. CDR3 sequence (DNA): TGCGCCAGCAGCCAAACGCGACAGACTGAAGCTTTCTTT. Translating it yields CASSQTRQTEAFF.

This clonotype was seen many times. V gene TRBV2 combines with J gene TRBJ1-2; no reliable D call. The CDR3 spans 12 residues. With 6 bases removed from V and 2 bases from J, the gap between germline ends came to 7 bases. The germline V gene encodes CDR1 SNHLY and CDR2 FYNNEI. CDR3 residues: CASSEYNYGYTF. CDR3 nucleotide sequence: TGTGCCAGCAGCGAGTACAACTATGGCTACACCTTC.

As regards this clonotype: Compared with germline, one end of the junction differs, possibly owing to a read error. The rearrangement joins TRBV11-2 to TRBJ1-6, with D possibly TRBD1 on 5 matching bases. This CDR3 is built from 14 residues. CDR1 SGHAT and CDR2 FQNNGV come from the germline V gene. In nucleotides, the CDR3 is TGTGCCAGCAGCCTGACAGTTTATAATTCACCCCCCCACTTT. This encodes CASSLTVYNSPPHF.

This rearrangement joins TRBV7-3 to TRBJ2-3, with a weak D call TRBD1 (5 bases). CDR3 length: 15 amino acids. Trimming took 3 bases from V and 5 from J, leaving 15 bases between them. CDR1 is SGHTA, CDR2 FQGTGA, per germline. This chain's CDR3 is CASSLGQGRRDTQYF. CDR3 sequence (DNA): TGTGCCAGCAGCTTGGGGCAGGGTAGAAGAGATACGCAGTATTTT.

V usage is TRBV18 and J usage is TRBJ2-7; unclear D gene. Looked up from germline, CDR1 is KGHSH and CDR2 is LQKENI. V was clipped by 2 bases and J by 0 bases, with 5 bases between them. The CDR3 is 13 amino acids. The CDR3 bases are TGTGCCAGCTCACCAGCCACCTCCTACGAGCAGTACTTC. Translating it yields CASSPATSYEQYF.